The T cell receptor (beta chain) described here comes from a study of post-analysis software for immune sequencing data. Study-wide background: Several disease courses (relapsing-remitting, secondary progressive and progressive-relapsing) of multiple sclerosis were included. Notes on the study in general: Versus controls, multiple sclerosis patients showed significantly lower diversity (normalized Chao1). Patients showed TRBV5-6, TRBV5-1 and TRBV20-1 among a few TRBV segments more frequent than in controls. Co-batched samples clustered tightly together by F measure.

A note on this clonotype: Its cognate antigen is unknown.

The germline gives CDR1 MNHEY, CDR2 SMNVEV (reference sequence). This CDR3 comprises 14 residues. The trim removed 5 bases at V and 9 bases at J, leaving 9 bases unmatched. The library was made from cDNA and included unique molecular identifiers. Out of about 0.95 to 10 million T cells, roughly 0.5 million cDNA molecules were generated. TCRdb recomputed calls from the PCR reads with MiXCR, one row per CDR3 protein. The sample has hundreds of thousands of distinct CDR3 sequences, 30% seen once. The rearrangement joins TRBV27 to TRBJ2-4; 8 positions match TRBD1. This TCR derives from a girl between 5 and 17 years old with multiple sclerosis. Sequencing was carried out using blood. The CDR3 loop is CASSQAAGGGIQYF. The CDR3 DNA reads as TGTGCCAGCAGTCAAGCCGCAGGGGGCGGCATTCAGTACTTC.